Listed here are 13 T cell receptor beta chains from one sample, sequenced in a study of shared clonotypes between healthy human individuals. Positive CCR7 selection of CD45RO-negative cells yielded the naive CD8 cells, and terminally differentiated effector memory CD45RA+ cells were excluded. The protocol was immunoSEQ multiplex PCR, while the TCRdb copy is restricted to in-frame clones and leaves out a portion. This sample has about 600,000 clones; over 95% occur once, and the top ten carry roughly 0.1%. The sample consisted of naive CD8+ T cells sorted from blood. These receptor sequences come from a woman aged 25 to 39 in good health.

The chain combines TRBV18 with TRBJ1-1; TRBD1 matches at 8 bases. Germline assignment: CDR1 KGHSH and CDR2 LQKENI. There are 18 residues in the CDR3. Trimming took 1 base from V and 4 from J; bases not matched to a gene: 14. The CDR3 sequence is CASSPQKGRAGGGTEAFF. CDR3 coding DNA: TGTGCCAGCTCACCACAGAAAGGCCGGGCAGGGGGCGGCACTGAAGCTTTCTTT.

The V and J genes are TRBV28 and TRBJ2-5; TRBD1 is a possible D gene (6 bases). The assigned J gene may be wrong: the sequence end matches TRBJ2-7 better. The CDR3 is 15 amino acids. Germline V gene lookup returns CDR1 MDHEN and CDR2 SYDVKM. CDR3 amino acids: CASRTDHRVTYEQYF. DNA for the CDR3: TGTGCCAGCAGGACGGATCACAGGGTCACCTACGAGCAGTACTTC.

V and J are TRBV28 and TRBJ1-2; no firm D call. The CDR3 spans 16 residues. The germline V and J ends were trimmed by 2 bases and 1 base, with 14 bases remaining between them. Germline V gene data show CDR1 as MDHEN and CDR2 as SYDVKM. CDR3 loop: CASSLGVDPFNYGYTF. CDR3 coding DNA: TGTGCCAGCAGTTTAGGGGTAGATCCCTTTAACTATGGCTACACCTTC.

The genes are TRBV19 and TRBJ2-2; 7 bases fit TRBD2. Losses at the gene ends were 11 bases for V and 7 bases for J; bases not matched to a gene: 7. The CDR3 runs to 12 residues. Germline V CDR1 and CDR2: LNHDA, SQIVND (reference sequence). The CDR3: CAGTSDGGELFF. Here the CDR3 DNA reads TGTGCCGGTACTAGCGATGGCGGGGAGCTGTTTTTT.

Details on this clone: The limits of the CDR3 on the DNA are not certain, so only TCRdb's listed CDR3 is given. This sequence joins TRBV27 and TRBJ2-2; the table's D call, TRBD1, was not checked against the DNA. CDR1 and CDR2 from the germline V gene are MNHEY and SMNVEV (reference sequence). From its first to its last residue, the CDR3 has 15 amino acids. CDR3: CASSSSTGGTGELFF.

In nucleotides, the CDR3 is TGTGCCAGCAGACCCTGGACAGGGTGGGTCGGCGAGCAGTACTTC. Amino acid sequence: CASRPWTGWVGEQYF. The V gene is TRBV6-5, the J gene TRBJ2-7; 8 positions agree with TRBD1. From germline, CDR1 is MNHEY and CDR2 SVGAGI. V shed 6 bases, J shed 6 bases, and the junction held 13 bases outside the gene matches. The CDR3 has 15 amino acids.

Concerning this clone itself: Other DNA variants within this sample encode the same CDR3. The chain has TRBV12-5 and TRBJ2-3; D not certain. The germline V gene encodes CDR1 LGHNT and CDR2 FRNRAP. V lost 3 bases to trimming and J lost 0 bases, with 4 bases between them. This CDR3 spans 13 amino acids. The CDR3 region is CASGFGSTDTQYF. CDR3 sequence (DNA): TGTGCTAGTGGTTTTGGGAGCACAGATACGCAGTATTTT.

The chain joins TRBV29-1 to TRBJ2-1; 13 bases line up with TRBD2. Trimming cost V 5 bases and J 0 bases; bases outside gene matches: 22. The germline gives CDR1 SQVTM, CDR2 ANQGSEA. The CDR3 totals 22 residues. The CDR3 loop is CSVSAVNPVGTSGTYSYNEQFF. In DNA, the CDR3 is TGCAGCGTTTCAGCGGTAAACCCTGTCGGGACTAGCGGGACTTACTCCTACAATGAGCAGTTCTTC.

The genes are TRBV7-8 and TRBJ2-3; D is uncertain. Trimming cost V 2 bases and J 1 base, with 7 bases left between them. From germline, CDR1 is SGHVS and CDR2 FQNEAQ. The CDR3 runs to 14 residues. CDR3 nucleotide sequence: TGTGCCAGCAGCTTATCCTTCCGCACAGATACGCAGTATTTT. It is translated as CASSLSFRTDTQYF.

The genes are TRBV15 and TRBJ1-2; possible D gene TRBD1, 6 bases. V lost 3 bases, J lost 6 bases, and 11 bases lay in between. The length of the CDR3 is 13 residues. Germline assignment: CDR1 LNHNV and CDR2 YYDKDF (reference sequence). In DNA, the CDR3 is TGTGCCACCAGCAGTGACGGGACACATGGCTACACCTTC. This codes for CATSSDGTHGYTF. Using reference TRBV15 and TRBJ1-2 for the parts outside the CDR3, the full variable domain is DAMVIQNPRYQVTQFGKPVTLSCSQTLNHNVMYWYQQKSSQAPKLLFHYYDKDFNNEADTPDNFQSRRPNTSFCFLDIRSPGLGDTAMYLCATSSDGTHGYTFGSGTRLTVV.

The CDR3 DNA is TGTGCCAGCAGTGACACCTGGGGTTCTGGAAGGGCAGATACGCAGTATTTT. It specifies CASSDTWGSGRADTQYF. This rearrangement joins TRBV2 to TRBJ2-3; D gene ambiguous. The CDR3 extends over 17 amino acids. Trimming pared 3 bases from V and 4 bases from J, leaving 20 bases between. Per germline, CDR1 SNHLY and CDR2 FYNNEI.

The chain links TRBV25-1 to TRBJ2-6; D remains ambiguous. The CDR3 covers 12 residues. The ends were cut back, 6 bases at V and 3 bases at J, with 3 bases in the middle. CDR1 and CDR2 from the germline V gene are MGHDK and SYGVNS. The CDR3 reads CASRVGANVLTF. The CDR3 coding sequence is TGTGCCAGCAGAGTTGGGGCCAACGTCCTGACTTTC.

The chain couples TRBV18 to TRBJ2-1, with D hard to call. This CDR3 spans 13 amino acids. V was clipped by 0 bases and J by 5 bases, with 5 bases between them. Germline assignment: CDR1 KGHSH and CDR2 LQKENI. This chain's CDR3 is CASSPPDHNEQFF. CDR3 nucleotides: TGTGCCAGCTCACCACCGGACCACAATGAGCAGTTCTTC.